This TCR beta chain originates from a study of control samples from healthy donors and cancer patients. TCRdb's copy holds only in-frame clones and misses some; the assay was immunoSEQ multiplex PCR. The sample carries 150,000 or so clones, approximately 92% recorded once. V lost 4 bases, J lost 4 bases, and 5 bases stayed unmatched. Looked up from germline, CDR1 is SGHVS and CDR2 is FNYEAQ. The CDR3 sequence is 15 residues long. This TCR derives from a woman in her fifties or sixties in good health. The specimen was blood. The chain links TRBV7-6 to TRBJ2-2; 8 nucleotides line up with TRBD1. The CDR3 coding sequence is TGTGCCAGCAGCTCCCAGGGGGCCGCCACCGGGGAGCTGTTTTTT. Its protein is CASSSQGAATGELFF.